The clone carrying this T cell receptor beta chain has at least ten counts. This sample also contains other DNA sequences that code for the same CDR3. Some clones are missing from TCRdb's copy, which holds only in-frame ones; the method was immunoSEQ multiplex PCR. This table holds about 160,000 clones, roughly 87% found once. The data derive from a study of blood T cell repertoires in COVID-19. Study at large: Acute and convalescent COVID-19 specimens originated in the United States, Italy and Spain. T cells, B-cell-depleted T cells, or PBMCs provided the cDNA or gDNA that served as material.

Germline loops: CDR1 SNHLY, CDR2 FYNNEI. V lost 4 bases and J lost 2, with 5 bases in between. The CDR3 is 12 residues long. The TCR sequence derives from a woman aged 60 to 75 with active or convalescent COVID-19. Sequencing was performed on peripheral blood. The chain joins TRBV2 to TRBJ1-1, with D uncertain. The CDR3 is CASSVRNTEAFF. The CDR3 region has the DNA TGTGCCAGCAGTGTCAGAAACACTGAAGCTTTCTTT.